This entry lists 7 T cell receptor beta chains sequenced from one sample in a study of T cells in Graves' hyperthyroidism and ophthalmopathy. Researchers took RNA transcripts and amplified the TCR beta CDR3 regions from them. Primed by the HTBI set, a first-round RT-PCR was run on the TCR CDR3. TCRdb ran MiXCR on the multiplex PCR reads and lists one entry per CDR3 protein. The sample records almost 600,000 distinct CDR3 sequences, about 15% being singletons. The specimen sequenced was blood. The receptor source for this set is a woman aged 25 to 39 with Graves' hyperthyroidism that later progressed to Graves' ophthalmopathy.

The genes are TRBV9 and TRBJ2-7; 11 positions match TRBD1. The V gene end was trimmed by 0 bases and the J gene end by 4 bases; junction bases not matched to a gene: 3. The CDR3 is made up of 15 amino acids. Germline CDR1 SGDLS, CDR2 YYNGEE. The CDR3 coding sequence is TGTGCCAGCAGCGTAGAGGGGACAGGGGGGTACGAGCAGTACTTC. It codes for CASSVEGTGGYEQYF.

There are many counts of this clonotype. The rearrangement joins TRBV3-1 to TRBJ2-1; unclear D gene. This CDR3 spans 13 amino acids. The germline V gene encodes CDR1 LGHDT and CDR2 YNNKEL (reference sequence). V shed 3 bases and J shed 7 bases, with 10 bases lying between them. CDR3 amino acids: CASSHDRKNEQFF. The CDR3 bases are TGTGCCAGCAGCCACGATCGGAAAAATGAGCAGTTCTTC.

A few counts support this clonotype. As DNA, the CDR3 is TGTGCCAGCAGACTAGGGCGGTTCGGCACAGATACGCAGTATTTT. Protein sequence: CASRLGRFGTDTQYF. The chain uses TRBV6-1 and TRBJ2-3; a weak D match, TRBD2 (5 bases). Germline V gives CDR1 MNHNS, CDR2 SASEGT. Trimming shortened V by 6 bases and J by 1 base, and 14 bases separated the two germline ends. CDR3 length: 15 amino acids.

The CDR3, as DNA: TGTGCCAGCATTGGGATTTCGGGACCACTAGTACCTAACTATGGCTACACCTTC. It yields the protein CASIGISGPLVPNYGYTF. The chain uses TRBV2 and TRBJ1-2, with a weak D call TRBD1 (5 bases). Germline CDR1 and CDR2: SNHLY and FYNNEI. V was trimmed by 7 bases and J by 0 bases, leaving 24 bases between them. The CDR3 sequence is 18 residues long.

The chain employs TRBV19 and TRBJ2-5; D tentatively reads TRBD1 or TRBD2 (5 bases each). CDR3 length equals 13 residues. Germline V gives CDR1 LNHDA, CDR2 SQIVND (reference sequence). V was shortened by 8 bases and J by 5 bases, with 15 bases between the two germline ends. The CDR3 loop is CASGLTEGETQYF. CDR3 DNA sequence: TGTGCCAGTGGGCTGACAGAGGGCGAGACCCAGTACTTC.

The sample holds many counts of this clonotype. The rearrangement uses TRBV20-1 and TRBJ2-6; unclear D gene. The CDR3 covers 15 residues. V lost 1 base and J lost 0, with 7 bases in between. Germline V gene sequence: CDR1 DFQATT, CDR2 SNEGSKA (reference sequence). CDR3 sequence (DNA): TGCAGTGCTAGAGGGGCCAGCTCTGGGGCCAACGTCCTGACTTTC. Protein: CSARGASSGANVLTF.

There are a few counts of this clonotype. V is TRBV12-3 or TRBV12-4 and J is TRBJ1-2, with D possibly TRBD1 on 5 matching bases. CDR3 length: 12 residues. Trimming stripped 3 bases from V and 6 bases from J, with 8 bases between. The CDR3 region has the DNA TGTGCCAGCAGTTTTGGGGCAAATGGCTACACCTTC. Translated: CASSFGANGYTF.